These T cell receptor beta chains were read from a single sample in a study of blood T cell repertoires in COVID-19. The assay was immunoSEQ multiplex PCR, and TCRdb's table has in-frame clones only and misses some. The table includes 300,000 to 350,000 clones, 85% to 90% detected once. Specimen: peripheral blood. The receptors derive from a woman in her 50s with COVID-19, enrolled during active disease. Each CDR3 is given without its conserved first and last residue. Fields, in order: V gene, J gene, CDR3 protein.

TRBV7-9	TRBJ1-3	ASSFQVRGSGNTIY
TRBV30	TRBJ1-5	AAGTGGGQPQH
TRBV3-1/TRBV3-2	TRBJ2-3	ASSPEREMQY
TRBV7-2	TRBJ2-3	ASSLMTSTDTQY
TRBV9	TRBJ2-6	ASSVGQGKANVLT
TRBV6-1	TRBJ1-1	ASSENRGVTEAF
TRBV7-2	TRBJ1-4	ASSLDRGHEKLF
TRBV7-3	TRBJ2-2	ASSLQAGGVTGELF
TRBV11-2	TRBJ2-7	ASSLRDSGPYEQY
TRBV5-1	TRBJ1-2	ASSPGQGFYGYT
TRBV6-7	TRBJ2-1	ASSYSSLAGAIYNEQF
TRBV10-3	TRBJ1-6	AISPTGTGAYNSPLH
TRBV5-8	TRBJ1-1	ASSFPSGTPVEAF
TRBV4-1	TRBJ1-4	ASSQGPRGATNEKLF
TRBV4-1	TRBJ2-1	ASSQELSGSYNEQF
TRBV29-1	TRBJ1-1	SHPIQGIENEAF
TRBV10-2	TRBJ2-1	ASSEMGINNEQF
TRBV2	TRBJ2-1	ASRGLAGYKF
TRBV18	TRBJ2-3	ASSPALGTSGSRDTQY
TRBV2	TRBJ2-1	ASSRTSGRGLNEQF
TRBV7-9	TRBJ2-6	ASSLDRGGNSGANVLT
TRBV10-2	TRBJ2-7	ASSETGGYEQY
TRBV5-1	TRBJ1-2	ASASGGDVYGYT
TRBV11-2	TRBJ1-4	ASSLLRQVGNEKLF
TRBV4-2	TRBJ2-3	ASSATRGGSADTQY
TRBV15	TRBJ1-5	ATRISRDRGQPQH
TRBV24-1	TRBJ1-1	ATSLRGTEAF
TRBV6-2/TRBV6-3	TRBJ1-2	ASRLAQLNPAGGYT
TRBV6-2/TRBV6-3	TRBJ1-2	ASSPDRGQYGYT
TRBV7-8	TRBJ1-1	ASRTGPGATEAF
TRBV9	TRBJ2-2	ASSVVMFGELF
TRBV7-9	TRBJ1-1	ASSQEGVNTEAF
TRBV7-2	TRBJ2-5	ASSLRVREASPRQTQY
TRBV2	TRBJ1-2	ARAGQYHGYT
TRBV24-1	TRBJ2-7	ATSDGQGGIYEQY